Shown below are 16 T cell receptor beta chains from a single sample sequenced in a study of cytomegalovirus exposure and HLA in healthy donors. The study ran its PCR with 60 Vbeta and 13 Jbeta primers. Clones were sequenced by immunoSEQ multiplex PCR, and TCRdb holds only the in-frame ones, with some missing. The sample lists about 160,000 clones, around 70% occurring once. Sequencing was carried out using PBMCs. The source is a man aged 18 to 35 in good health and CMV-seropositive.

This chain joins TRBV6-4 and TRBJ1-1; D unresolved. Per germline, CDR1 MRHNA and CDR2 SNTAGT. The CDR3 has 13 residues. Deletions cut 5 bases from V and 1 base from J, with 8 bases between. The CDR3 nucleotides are TGTGCCAGCAGTTTGGAGGAGAACACTGAAGCTTTCTTT. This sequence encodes CASSLEENTEAFF.

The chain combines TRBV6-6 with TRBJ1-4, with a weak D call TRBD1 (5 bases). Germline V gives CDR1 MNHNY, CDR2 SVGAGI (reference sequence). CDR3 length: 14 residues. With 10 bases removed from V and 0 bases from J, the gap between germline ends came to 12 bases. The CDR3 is CATALGATNEKLFF. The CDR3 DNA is TGTGCCACGGCCCTAGGGGCAACTAATGAAAAACTGTTTTTT.

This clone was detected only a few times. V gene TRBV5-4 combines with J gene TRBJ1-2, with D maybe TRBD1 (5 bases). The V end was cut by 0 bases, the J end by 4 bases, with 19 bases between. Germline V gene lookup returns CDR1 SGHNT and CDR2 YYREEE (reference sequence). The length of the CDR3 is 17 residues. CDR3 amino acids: CASSLASGGSSRYGYTF. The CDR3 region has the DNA TGTGCCAGCAGCTTGGCCTCCGGGGGGTCCTCTCGCTATGGCTACACCTTC.

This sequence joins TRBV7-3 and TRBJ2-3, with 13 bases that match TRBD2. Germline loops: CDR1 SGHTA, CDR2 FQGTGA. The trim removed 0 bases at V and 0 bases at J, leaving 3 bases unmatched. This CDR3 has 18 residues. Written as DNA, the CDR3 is TGTGCCAGCAGCTTAACCGGGACTAGCGGGGCTAGCACAGATACGCAGTATTTT. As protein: CASSLTGTSGASTDTQYF.

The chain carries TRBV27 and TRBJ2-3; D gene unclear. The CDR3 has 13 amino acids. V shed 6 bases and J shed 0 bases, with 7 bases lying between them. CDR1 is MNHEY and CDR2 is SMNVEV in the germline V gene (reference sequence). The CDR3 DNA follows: TGTGCCAGCAGATTCTTTAGCACAGATACGCAGTATTTT. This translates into CASRFFSTDTQYF.

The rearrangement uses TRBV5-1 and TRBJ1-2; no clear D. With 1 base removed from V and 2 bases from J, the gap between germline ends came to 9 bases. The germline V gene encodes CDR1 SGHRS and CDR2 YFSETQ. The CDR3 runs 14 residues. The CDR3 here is CASSLNVQNYGYTF. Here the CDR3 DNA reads TGCGCCAGCAGCTTGAATGTCCAGAACTATGGCTACACCTTC.

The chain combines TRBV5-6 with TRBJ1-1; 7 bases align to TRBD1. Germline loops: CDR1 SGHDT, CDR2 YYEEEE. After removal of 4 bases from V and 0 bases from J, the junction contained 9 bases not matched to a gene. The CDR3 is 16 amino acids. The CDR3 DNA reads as TGTGCCAGCAGCAAATGGGACAGACCCATGAACACTGAAGCTTTCTTT. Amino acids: CASSKWDRPMNTEAFF. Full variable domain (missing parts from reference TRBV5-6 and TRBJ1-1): DAGVTQSPTHLIKTRGQQVTLRCSPKSGHDTVSWYQQALGQGPQFIFQYYEEEERQRGNFPDRFSGHQFPNYSSELNVNALLLGDSALYLCASSKWDRPMNTEAFFGQGTRLTVV.

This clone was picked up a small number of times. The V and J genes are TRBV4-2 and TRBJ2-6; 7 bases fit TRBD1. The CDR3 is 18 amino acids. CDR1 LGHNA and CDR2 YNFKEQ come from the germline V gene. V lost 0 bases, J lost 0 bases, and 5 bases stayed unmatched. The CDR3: CASSQDSAGGSGANVLTF. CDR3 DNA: TGTGCCAGCAGCCAAGATTCGGCAGGGGGCTCTGGGGCCAACGTCCTGACTTTC.

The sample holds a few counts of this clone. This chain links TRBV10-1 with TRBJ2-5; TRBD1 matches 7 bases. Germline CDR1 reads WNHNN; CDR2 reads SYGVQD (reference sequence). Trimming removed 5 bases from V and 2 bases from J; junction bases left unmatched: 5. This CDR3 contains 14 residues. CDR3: CASSTGTEQETQYF. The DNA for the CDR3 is TGCGCCAGCAGTACCGGGACAGAACAAGAGACCCAGTACTTC.

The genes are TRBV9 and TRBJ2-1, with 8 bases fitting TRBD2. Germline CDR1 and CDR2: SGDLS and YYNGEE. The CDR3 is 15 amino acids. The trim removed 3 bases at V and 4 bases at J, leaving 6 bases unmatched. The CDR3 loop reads CASSGEASGYNEQFF. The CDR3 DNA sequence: TGTGCCAGCAGCGGAGAGGCTAGCGGGTACAATGAGCAGTTCTTC.

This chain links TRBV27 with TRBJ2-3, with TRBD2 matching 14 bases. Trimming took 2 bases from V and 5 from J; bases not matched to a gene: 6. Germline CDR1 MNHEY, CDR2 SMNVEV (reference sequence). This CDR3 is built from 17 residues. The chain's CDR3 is CASSLRLAGGPGDTQYF. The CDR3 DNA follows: TGTGCCAGCAGTTTAAGACTAGCGGGAGGGCCCGGAGATACGCAGTATTTT.

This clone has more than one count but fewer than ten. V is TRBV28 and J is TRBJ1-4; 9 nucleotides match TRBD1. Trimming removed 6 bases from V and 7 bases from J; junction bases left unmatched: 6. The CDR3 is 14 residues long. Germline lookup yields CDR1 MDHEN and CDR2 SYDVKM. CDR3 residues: CASRLTGGGEKLFF. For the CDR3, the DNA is TGTGCCAGCAGGCTGACAGGGGGGGGTGAAAAACTGTTTTTT.

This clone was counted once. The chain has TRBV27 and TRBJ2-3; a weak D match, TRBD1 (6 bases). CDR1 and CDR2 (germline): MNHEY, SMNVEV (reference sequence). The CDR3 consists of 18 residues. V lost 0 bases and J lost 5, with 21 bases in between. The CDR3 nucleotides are TGTGCCAGCAGTTTATCGCACCTTAGGACAGTGACTGGAGATACGCAGTATTTT. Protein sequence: CASSLSHLRTVTGDTQYF.

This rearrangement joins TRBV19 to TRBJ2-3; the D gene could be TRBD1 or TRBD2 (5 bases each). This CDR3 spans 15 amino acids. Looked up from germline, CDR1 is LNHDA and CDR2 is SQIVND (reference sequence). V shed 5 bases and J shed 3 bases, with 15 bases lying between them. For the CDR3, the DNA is TGTGCCAGTAGTTTAGGGAGTGGACAAACAGATACGCAGTATTTT. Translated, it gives CASSLGSGQTDTQYF.

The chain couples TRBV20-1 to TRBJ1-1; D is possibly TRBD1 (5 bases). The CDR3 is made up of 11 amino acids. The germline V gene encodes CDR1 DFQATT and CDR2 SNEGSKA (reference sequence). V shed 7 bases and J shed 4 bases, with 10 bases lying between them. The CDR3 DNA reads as TGCAGTGTTACTCAGGGCACTGAAGCTTTCTTT. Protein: CSVTQGTEAFF.

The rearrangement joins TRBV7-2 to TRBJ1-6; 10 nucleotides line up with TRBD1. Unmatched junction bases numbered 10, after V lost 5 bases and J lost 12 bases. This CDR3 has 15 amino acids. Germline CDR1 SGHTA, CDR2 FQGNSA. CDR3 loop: CASSLVGTGAQPLHF. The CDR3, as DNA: TGTGCCAGCAGCCTCGTCGGGACAGGGGCTCAACCCCTCCACTTT.